This T cell receptor (beta chain) stems from a study of T-cell reconstitution after alpha-beta-depleted transplantation in children. CDR3 length: 16 residues. Trimming shortened V by 1 base and J by 1 base, and 13 bases separated the two germline ends. The V gene's germline CDR1 is SGHKS and CDR2 YYEKEE (reference sequence). Molecular barcoding with unique molecular identifiers was used for the TCRbeta library. TCRdb redid the calling of the PCR reads with MiXCR, one entry per CDR3 protein. Among some 490,000 distinct CDR3 sequences listed, roughly an eighth were seen once. This TCR was recovered from a human donor who donated a stem cell graft to a child with combined immunodeficiency. Sequences were derived from PBMCs from the stem cell graft donor, sampled from the stem cell graft. J is TRBJ2-3 and V is TRBV5-5; maybe TRBD1 (5 bases). The CDR3 DNA is TGTGCCAGCAGCTTGAGAGGACAAGTAGGCACAGATACGCAGTATTTT. Translated, it gives CASSLRGQVGTDTQYF.